This passage covers 8 T cell receptor beta chains from one sample sequenced in a study of response to subunit inactivated influenza vaccine. TCRdb called the RT-PCR reads again in MiXCR, with one record for every CDR3 protein. The sample carries around 540,000 distinct CDR3 sequences, about 10% recorded once. This sample comprised PBMCs from blood, obtained on the day of vaccination. The receptors originated from a man between 45 and 60 years old who received an inactivated influenza vaccine.

The V gene is TRBV2, the J gene TRBJ2-7; D gene unclear. The V end was cut by 4 bases, the J end by 2 bases, with 9 bases between. CDR3 size: 13 residues. Germline CDR1 reads SNHLY; CDR2 reads FYNNEI. The CDR3 loop is CASSAPTAYEQYF. CDR3 sequence (DNA): TGTGCCAGCAGTGCACCCACGGCCTACGAGCAGTACTTC.

This clonotype was counted only a few times. This sequence joins TRBV20-1 and TRBJ1-5; tentatively, D is TRBD1 (5 bases). The CDR3 is made up of 15 amino acids. Germline CDR1 and CDR2: DFQATT and SNEGSKA (reference sequence). The V end lost 0 bases, the J end lost 1 base, and 10 bases lay between the germline ends. CDR3 in amino acids: CSARDPRDSNQPQHF. CDR3 bases: TGCAGTGCTAGAGACCCAAGGGACAGCAATCAGCCCCAGCATTTT.

J is TRBJ1-1 and V is TRBV6-2 or TRBV6-3; TRBD1 might be the D (5 bases). Trimming left V 4 bases short and J 8 bases short, with 14 bases between. CDR1 is MNHEY, CDR2 SVGEGT, per germline. The CDR3 length is 13 residues. The CDR3 sequence: CASSSARGGEAFF. DNA of the CDR3: TGTGCCAGCAGTTCGGCCCGGGGGGGAGAAGCTTTCTTT.

This sequence joins TRBV20-1 and TRBJ2-7, with 7 bases fitting TRBD1. There are 16 residues in the CDR3. Germline V gene data show CDR1 as DFQATT and CDR2 as SNEGSKA (reference sequence). V trimming: 0 bases; J trimming: 0 bases; junction bases outside the gene matches: 8. CDR3 nucleotides: TGCAGTGCTAGAGATCTGAGGCGACAGGGCTCCTACGAGCAGTACTTC. Protein sequence: CSARDLRRQGSYEQYF.

This clonotype has only one observation. The chain couples TRBV27 to TRBJ2-1; 8 bases are a match to TRBD1. The CDR3 has 16 amino acids. The germline gives CDR1 MNHEY, CDR2 SMNVEV (reference sequence). V lost 2 bases to trimming and J lost 9 bases; unmatched junction nucleotides: 12. The CDR3 loop is CASSLNRGQGRGEQFF. The CDR3 nucleotides are TGTGCCAGCAGTTTAAACCGTGGACAGGGTCGGGGTGAGCAGTTCTTC.

The chain joins TRBV7-8 to TRBJ2-5; TRBD1 is a possible D gene (6 bases). Trimming pared 7 bases from V and 9 bases from J, leaving 18 bases between. This CDR3 region has 13 residues. Germline assignment: CDR1 SGHVS and CDR2 FQNEAQ. CDR3 sequence reads: CASTRQAHQPQYF. Here the CDR3 DNA reads TGTGCCAGCACCCGACAGGCGCACCAGCCCCAGTACTTC.

V usage is TRBV5-4 and J usage is TRBJ2-2; D is ambiguous. The V end lost 2 bases, the J end lost 5 bases, and 13 bases lay between the germline ends. This CDR3 is built from 15 residues. The germline gives CDR1 SGHNT, CDR2 YYREEE (reference sequence). In DNA form, the CDR3 reads TGTGCCAGCAGCTTCGAAATGAAGGGTACCGGGGAGCTGTTTTTT. This gives the protein CASSFEMKGTGELFF. Using reference TRBV5-4 and TRBJ2-2 for the parts outside the CDR3, the full variable domain is ETGVTQSPTHLIKTRGQQVTLRCSSQSGHNTVSWYQQALGQGPQFIFQYYREEENGRGNFPPRFSGLQFPNYSSELNVNALELDDSALYLCASSFEMKGTGELFFGEGSRLTVL.

This clonotype was observed a handful of times. The chain joins TRBV6-5 to TRBJ1-1, with D possibly being TRBD1 (6 bases). Trimming took 3 bases from V and 7 from J, leaving 18 bases between them. The CDR3 is made up of 15 amino acids. CDR1 is MNHEY and CDR2 is SVGAGI in the germline V gene. CDR3 DNA: TGTGCCAGCAGTTATACCCGCGGGGGGCCTGTTGAAGCTTTCTTT. Its translation: CASSYTRGGPVEAFF.